A single TCR beta chain is shown here with its context. These data originate in a study of blood T cells in healthy people across ages. The second PCR ran about 6 to 12 cycles with a sample-barcoded 5' primer and J-beta primers. TCRdb used MiXCR to reprocess the 5' RACE reads, holding one entry per CDR3 protein. The data contain 1.2 million to 1.5 million distinct CDR3 sequences, 45% to 70% of them singletons. The V and J ends lost 2 bases and 3 bases respectively, with 7 bases between them. Germline CDR1 is MGHDK and CDR2 is SYGVNS. The CDR3 is made up of 13 amino acids. The receptor's source is a man aged 18 to 30 in good health. Material for sequencing was blood. V usage is TRBV25-1 and J usage is TRBJ1-2, with D hard to call. CDR3 coding DNA: TGTGCCAGCAGTGAAGGAATATACTATGGCTACACCTTC. It yields the protein CASSEGIYYGYTF.